There are a few counts of the clone carrying this T cell receptor (beta chain). This CDR3 contains 11 residues. Trimming removed 11 bases from V and 5 bases from J, with 12 bases in between. Germline CDR1 reads MDHEN; CDR2 reads SYDVKM. Time point given: newly diagnosed GD, antithyroid drugs for less than 3 months. Extracted PBMC RNA gave rise to the TCR library. This specimen comes from a study of regulatory T cells in long-lasting Graves disease. The wider study: For under 3 months, newly diagnosed Graves' patients had been taking antithyroid drugs.

Arm-PCR of CDR3 regions with iRepertoire HTBI primers generated TCR beta libraries. TCRdb re-called the multiplex PCR reads with MiXCR, one entry per CDR3 protein. The data hold about 460,000 distinct CDR3 sequences, with 11% to 15% observed a single time. The same sample was also used in a study of T cells in Graves' hyperthyroidism and ophthalmopathy.

This receptor was obtained from a woman aged 45-59 years with Graves disease. The rearrangement links TRBV28 to TRBJ2-5; D call uncertain. This specimen consisted of peripheral blood mononuclear cells (PBMCs), obtained at new diagnosis, from a patient treated with antithyroid drugs. The CDR3 region has the DNA TGTGCCGTGTTGGAGAGGGAGACCCAGTACTTC. This sequence encodes CAVLERETQYF.